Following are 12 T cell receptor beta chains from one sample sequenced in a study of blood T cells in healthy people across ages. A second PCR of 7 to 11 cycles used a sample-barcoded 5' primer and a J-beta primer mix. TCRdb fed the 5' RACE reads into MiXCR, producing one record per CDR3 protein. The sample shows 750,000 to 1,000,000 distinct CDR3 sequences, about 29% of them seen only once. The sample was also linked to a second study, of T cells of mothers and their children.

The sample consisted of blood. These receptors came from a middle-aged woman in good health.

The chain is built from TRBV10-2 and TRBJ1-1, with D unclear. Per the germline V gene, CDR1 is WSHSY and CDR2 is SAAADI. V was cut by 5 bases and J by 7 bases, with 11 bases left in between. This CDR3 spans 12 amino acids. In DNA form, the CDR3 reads TGCGCCAGCAGTTTCGGCTGGGGTGAAGCTTTCTTT. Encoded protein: CASSFGWGEAFF.

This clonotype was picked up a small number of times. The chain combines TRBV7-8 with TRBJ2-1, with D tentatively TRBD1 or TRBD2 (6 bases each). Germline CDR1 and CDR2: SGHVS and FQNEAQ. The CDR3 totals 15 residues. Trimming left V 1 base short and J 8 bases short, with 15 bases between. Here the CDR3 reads CASSLDGGRLDEQFF. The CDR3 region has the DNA TGTGCCAGCAGCTTAGACGGGGGCAGGCTGGATGAGCAGTTCTTC.

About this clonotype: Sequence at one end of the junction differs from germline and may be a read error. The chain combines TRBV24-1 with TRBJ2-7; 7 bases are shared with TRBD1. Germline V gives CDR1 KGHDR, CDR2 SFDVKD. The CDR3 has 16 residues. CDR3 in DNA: TGTGCCACCAGTGATTCCCCAGGGGGTAGCTCCTACGAGCAGTGCTTC. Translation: CATSDSPGGSSYEQCF.

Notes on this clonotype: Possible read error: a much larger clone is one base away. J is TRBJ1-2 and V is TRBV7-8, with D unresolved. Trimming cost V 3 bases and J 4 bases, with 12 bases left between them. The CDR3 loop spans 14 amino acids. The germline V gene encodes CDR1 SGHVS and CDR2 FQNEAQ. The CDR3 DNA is TGTGCCAGCAGCTTCTCTTTGGGGAGCTATGGCTACACCTTC. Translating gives CASSFSLGSYGYTF.

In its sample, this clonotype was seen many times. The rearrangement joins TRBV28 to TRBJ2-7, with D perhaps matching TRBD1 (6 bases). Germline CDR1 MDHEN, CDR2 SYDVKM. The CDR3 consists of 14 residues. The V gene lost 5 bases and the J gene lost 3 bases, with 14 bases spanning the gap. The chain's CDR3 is CASSPLDSGYEQYF. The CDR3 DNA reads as TGTGCCAGCAGTCCATTGGACAGTGGCTACGAGCAGTACTTC.

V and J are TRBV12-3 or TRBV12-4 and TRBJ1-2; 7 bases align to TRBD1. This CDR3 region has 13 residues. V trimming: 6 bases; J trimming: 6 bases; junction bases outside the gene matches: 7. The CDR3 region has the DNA TGTGCCAGCAGACAACGACAGGGAGATGGCTACACCTTC. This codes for CASRQRQGDGYTF.

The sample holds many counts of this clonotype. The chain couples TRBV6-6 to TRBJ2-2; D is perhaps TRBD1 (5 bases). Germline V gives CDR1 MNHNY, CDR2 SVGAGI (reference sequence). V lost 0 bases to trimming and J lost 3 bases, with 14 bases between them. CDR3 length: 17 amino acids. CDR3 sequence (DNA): TGTGCCAGCAGTTACTCGAGTGGGGCGGCGGACACCGGGGAGCTGTTTTTT. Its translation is CASSYSSGAADTGELFF.

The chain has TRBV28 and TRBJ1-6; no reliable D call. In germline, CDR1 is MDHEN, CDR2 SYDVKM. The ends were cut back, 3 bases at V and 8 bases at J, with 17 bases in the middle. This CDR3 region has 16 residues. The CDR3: CASSFGDGSRDSPLHF. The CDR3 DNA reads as TGTGCCAGCAGTTTTGGGGATGGATCGCGGGATTCACCCCTCCACTTT. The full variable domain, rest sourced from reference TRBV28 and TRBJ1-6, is DVKVTQSSRYLVKRTGEKVFLECVQDMDHENMFWYRQDPGLGLRLIYFSYDVKMKEKGDIPEGYSVSREKKERFSLILESASTNQTSMYLCASSFGDGSRDSPLHFGNGTRLTVT.

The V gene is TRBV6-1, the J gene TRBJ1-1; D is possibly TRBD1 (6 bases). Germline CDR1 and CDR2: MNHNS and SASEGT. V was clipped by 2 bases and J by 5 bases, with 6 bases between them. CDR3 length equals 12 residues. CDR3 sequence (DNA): TGTGCCAGCAGTGAAACAGGGACTGAAGCTTTCTTT. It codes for CASSETGTEAFF.

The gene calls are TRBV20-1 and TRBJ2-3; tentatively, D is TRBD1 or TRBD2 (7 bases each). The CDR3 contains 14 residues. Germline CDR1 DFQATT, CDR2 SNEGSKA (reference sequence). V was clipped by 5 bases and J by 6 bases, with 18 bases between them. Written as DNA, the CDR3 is TGCAGTGCTTGGGGGGGAAAGGGGGCCGATACGCAGTATTTT. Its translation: CSAWGGKGADTQYF.

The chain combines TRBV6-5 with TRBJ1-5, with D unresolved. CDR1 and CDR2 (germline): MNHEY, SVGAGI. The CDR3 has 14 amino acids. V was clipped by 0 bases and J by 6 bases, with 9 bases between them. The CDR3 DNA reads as TGTGCCAGCAGTTACTCGGGCAGGCTTCAGCCCCAGCATTTT. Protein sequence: CASSYSGRLQPQHF.

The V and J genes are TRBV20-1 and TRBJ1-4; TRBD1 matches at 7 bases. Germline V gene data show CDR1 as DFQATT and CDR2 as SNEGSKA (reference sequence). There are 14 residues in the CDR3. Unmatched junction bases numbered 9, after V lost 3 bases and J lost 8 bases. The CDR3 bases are TGCAGTGCTAGCGAGGTCAGGGGGAAGGAAAAACTGTTTTTT. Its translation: CSASEVRGKEKLFF.